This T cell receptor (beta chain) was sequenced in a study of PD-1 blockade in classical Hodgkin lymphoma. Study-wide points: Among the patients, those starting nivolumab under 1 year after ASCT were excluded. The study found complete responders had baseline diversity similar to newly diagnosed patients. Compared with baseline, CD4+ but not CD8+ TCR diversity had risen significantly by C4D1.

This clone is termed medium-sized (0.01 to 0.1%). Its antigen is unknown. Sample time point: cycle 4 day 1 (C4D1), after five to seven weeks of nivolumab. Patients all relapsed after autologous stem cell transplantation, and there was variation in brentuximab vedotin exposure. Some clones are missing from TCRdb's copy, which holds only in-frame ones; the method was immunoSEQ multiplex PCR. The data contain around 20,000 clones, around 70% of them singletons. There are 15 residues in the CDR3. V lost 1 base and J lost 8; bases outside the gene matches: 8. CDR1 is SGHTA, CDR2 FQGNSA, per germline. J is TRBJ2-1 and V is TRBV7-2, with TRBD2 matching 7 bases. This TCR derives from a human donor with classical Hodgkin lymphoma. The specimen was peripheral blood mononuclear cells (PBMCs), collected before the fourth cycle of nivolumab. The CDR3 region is CASSLVSGGGHEQFF. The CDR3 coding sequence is TGTGCCAGCAGCTTAGTCTCTGGGGGAGGGCATGAGCAGTTCTTC.